Below, 28 T cell receptor beta chains from the same sample are listed, as sequenced in a study of cytomegalovirus exposure and HLA in healthy donors. The method was immunoSEQ multiplex PCR; TCRdb's version includes in-frame clones alone and lacks a portion of them. The sample has tens of thousands of clones; about 94% are singletons. Sequencing was carried out using PBMCs. The receptors were gathered from a man aged 18 to 29 in good health and CMV-seropositive.

This chain connects TRBV6-1 to TRBJ2-2; D remains ambiguous. V lost 5 bases and J 2 bases, leaving 9 bases between the germline ends. This CDR3 is 14 amino acids long. Germline-derived CDR1 and CDR2 are MNHNS and SASEGT. The DNA for the CDR3 is TGTGCCAGCAGTAGACGGAGTAACACCGGGGAGCTGTTTTTT. This codes for CASSRRSNTGELFF.

V is TRBV9 and J is TRBJ2-7, with 7 positions matching TRBD2. Looked up from germline, CDR1 is SGDLS and CDR2 is YYNGEE. The CDR3 length is 15 residues. The junction had 10 bases not matched to a gene; V was cut back by 0 bases and J by 7 bases. In DNA, the CDR3 is TGTGCCAGCAGCGTAGGGTGGGAGGGCCAGTATGAGCAGTACTTC. Translation: CASSVGWEGQYEQYF. The variable domain in full, with the rest retrieved from reference TRBV9 and TRBJ2-7, is DSGVTQTPKHLITATGQRVTLRCSPRSGDLSVYWYQQSLDQGLQFLIQYYNGEERAKGNILERFSAQQFPDLHSELNLSSLELGDSALYFCASSVGWEGQYEQYFGPGTRLTVT.

This rearrangement joins TRBV28 to TRBJ2-5; D is perhaps TRBD2 (6 bases). This CDR3 contains 14 residues. Trimming cost V 7 bases and J 0 bases, with 12 bases left between them. In germline, CDR1 is MDHEN, CDR2 SYDVKM. The CDR3 spells CASKGAGNQETQYF. CDR3 nucleotide sequence: TGTGCCAGCAAAGGGGCGGGGAACCAAGAGACCCAGTACTTC.

This clone showed up just once. The V call is TRBV2, the J call TRBJ2-5; 9 bases match TRBD2. The germline CDR1 and CDR2 sequences are SNHLY and FYNNEI. Losses at the gene ends were 5 bases for V and 6 bases for J; bases not matched to a gene: 10. This CDR3 comprises 15 residues. The CDR3, as DNA: TGTGCCAGCAGTTTGGGTAGCGGGAGAAGTAAGACCCAGTACTTC. Translation: CASSLGSGRSKTQYF.

The chain links TRBV30 to TRBJ2-1; 7 nucleotides match TRBD2. V lost 1 base and J lost 8; bases outside the gene matches: 5. The germline CDR1 and CDR2 sequences are GTSNPN and SVGIG (reference sequence). This CDR3 spans 13 amino acids. CDR3: CAWSAIAGYEQFF. Here the CDR3 DNA reads TGTGCCTGGAGTGCAATAGCGGGCTATGAGCAGTTCTTC.

CDR3 sequence: CASTNDQPQHF. The CDR3 DNA sequence: TGTGCCAGCACTAACGATCAGCCCCAGCATTTT. V and J are TRBV6-6 and TRBJ1-5; no definite D call. Germline V gene lookup returns CDR1 MNHNY and CDR2 SVGAGI (reference sequence). CDR3 length: 11 amino acids. The V end was cut by 7 bases, the J end by 5 bases, with 6 bases between.

V and J are TRBV30 and TRBJ1-1, with D perhaps TRBD1 (5 bases). Germline V lookup: CDR1 GTSNPN, CDR2 SVGIG (reference sequence). V lost 4 bases, J lost 5 bases, and 17 bases lay in between. There are 14 residues in the CDR3. The CDR3 spells CAWILGPGRTEAFF. The CDR3, as DNA: TGTGCCTGGATCTTGGGGCCGGGGAGGACTGAAGCTTTCTTT.

V gene TRBV15 combines with J gene TRBJ2-1, with 9 bases that match TRBD2. Germline values: CDR1 LNHNV, CDR2 YYDKDF (reference sequence). CDR3 length equals 16 residues. V dropped 3 bases and J dropped 3; count of bases not matched to a gene: 6. CDR3 coding DNA: TGTGCCACCAGCAGGAGCTTTAGCGGGGGCTACAATGAGCAGTTCTTC. Residues: CATSRSFSGGYNEQFF.

The gene calls are TRBV4-1 and TRBJ2-7; a weak D match, TRBD1 (5 bases). The CDR3 length is 15 residues. Germline-derived CDR1 and CDR2 are MGHRA and YSYEKL. V lost 1 base and J lost 1, with 11 bases in between. The CDR3 sequence is CASSQGQGPSYEQYF. The CDR3 DNA sequence: TGCGCCAGCAGCCAAGGGCAGGGCCCTTCCTACGAGCAGTACTTC.

The V and J genes are TRBV5-1 and TRBJ2-1; possibly TRBD1 for D (6 bases). There are 14 residues in the CDR3. Germline V lookup: CDR1 SGHRS, CDR2 YFSETQ. V dropped 1 base and J dropped 7 bases, with 12 bases sitting between them. CDR3 nucleotide sequence: TGCGCCAGCAGCTTGTCGCTGCAGGGGAATGAGCAGTTCTTC. Its translation is CASSLSLQGNEQFF. The whole variable domain, filled in from reference TRBV5-1 and TRBJ2-1, reads KAGVTQTPRYLIKTRGQQVTLSCSPISGHRSVSWYQQTPGQGLQFLFEYFSETQRNKGNFPGRFSGRQFSNSRSEMNVSTLELGDSALYLCASSLSLQGNEQFFGPGTRLTVL.

The rearrangement joins TRBV4-1 to TRBJ2-6, with D possibly being TRBD1 (5 bases). There are 17 residues in the CDR3. Germline V gene data show CDR1 as MGHRA and CDR2 as YSYEKL. V dropped 3 bases and J dropped 3 bases, with 15 bases sitting between them. As DNA, the CDR3 is TGCGCCAGCAGCCAGACCCAAAGGGGTAATGGGGCCAACGTCCTGACTTTC. This encodes CASSQTQRGNGANVLTF.

In nucleotides, the CDR3 is TGTGCCAGCAGTGAGACAGGAAGCTACGAGCAGTACTTC. Translating it yields CASSETGSYEQYF. This sequence joins TRBV6-1 and TRBJ2-7, with D possibly matching TRBD1 (6 bases). CDR3 length: 13 amino acids. From germline, CDR1 is MNHNS and CDR2 SASEGT. V was shortened by 3 bases and J by 3 bases, with 9 bases between the two germline ends.

The chain employs TRBV5-4 and TRBJ2-1; TRBD2 aligns across 7 bases. V shed 1 base and J 5 bases; nucleotides not matched to a gene: 15. The V gene's germline CDR1 is SGHNT and CDR2 YYREEE (reference sequence). The CDR3 spans 18 residues. The CDR3 nucleotides are TGTGCCAGCAGCTTGCCACTTGGTGGGGGAGGGGACCACAATGAGCAGTTCTTC. This encodes CASSLPLGGGGDHNEQFF.

The chain links TRBV2 to TRBJ2-2; TRBD2 agrees at 7 bases. The CDR3 extends over 20 amino acids. Germline CDR1 is SNHLY and CDR2 is FYNNEI. The trim removed 3 bases at V and 0 bases at J, leaving 16 bases unmatched. The CDR3 DNA sequence: TGTGCCAGCAGTGACAGTCGGGCGGGAGTTGCGCGGGCGAACACCGGGGAGCTGTTTTTT. Amino acid sequence: CASSDSRAGVARANTGELFF.

The chain joins TRBV11-2 to TRBJ2-1; possibly TRBD1 for D (6 bases). Germline CDR1 is SGHAT and CDR2 is FQNNGV. The CDR3 totals 12 residues. V lost 2 bases to trimming and J lost 10 bases, with 9 bases between them. The CDR3 sequence: CASSLSGQEQFF. CDR3 nucleotide sequence: TGTGCCAGCAGCTTATCGGGACAAGAGCAGTTCTTC.

V is TRBV19 and J is TRBJ2-3; 12 bases line up with TRBD2. The CDR3 is 14 amino acids. Germline V gene data show CDR1 as LNHDA and CDR2 as SQIVND (reference sequence). With 10 bases clipped from V and 2 bases from J, the junction kept 4 bases outside the gene matches. The CDR3: CATSSGRATDTQYF. As DNA, the CDR3 is TGTGCCACTTCTAGCGGGAGGGCCACAGATACGCAGTATTTT. The full variable domain, in which reference TRBV19 and TRBJ2-3 provide the parts outside the CDR3, is DGGITQSPKYLFRKEGQNVTLSCEQNLNHDAMYWYRQDPGQGLRLIYYSQIVNDFQKGDIAEGYSVSREKKESFPLTVTSAQKNPTAFYLCATSSGRATDTQYFGPGTRLTVL.

This chain connects TRBV5-1 to TRBJ2-4; 12 nucleotides agree with TRBD1. Germline V gene data show CDR1 as SGHRS and CDR2 as YFSETQ. This CDR3 contains 18 residues. The ends lost 4 bases at V and 8 bases at J; junction bases unmatched: 16. CDR3 sequence reads: CASSERPGQGARRDIQYF. CDR3 in DNA: TGCGCCAGCAGCGAACGCCCGGGACAGGGGGCGCGGCGGGACATTCAGTACTTC. Full variable domain (remainder filled in from reference TRBV5-1 and TRBJ2-4): KAGVTQTPRYLIKTRGQQVTLSCSPISGHRSVSWYQQTPGQGLQFLFEYFSETQRNKGNFPGRFSGRQFSNSRSEMNVSTLELGDSALYLCASSERPGQGARRDIQYFGAGTRLSVL.

The chain couples TRBV5-1 to TRBJ2-2; 9 bases line up with TRBD2. Per germline, CDR1 SGHRS and CDR2 YFSETQ. CDR3 size: 15 residues. The J segment lost 7 bases and the V segment lost 2 bases, leaving 6 bases of the junction unmatched. The CDR3, as DNA: TGCGCCAGCAGCTTAATAGCGGGAGCGGGCGGGGAGCTGTTTTTT. Translating gives CASSLIAGAGGELFF.

CDR3 bases: TGCGCCAGCAGCCAACTCGGACTAGAAGAGACCCAGTACTTC. Translating it yields CASSQLGLEETQYF. J is TRBJ2-5 and V is TRBV4-1; 7 bases are a match to TRBD2. The CDR3 runs 14 residues. The V gene end was trimmed by 2 bases and the J gene end by 3 bases; junction bases not matched to a gene: 3. Germline V gene lookup returns CDR1 MGHRA and CDR2 YSYEKL.

This chain joins TRBV6-1 and TRBJ1-4; D is uncertain. V was pared by 0 bases and J by 8 bases, with 10 bases between. CDR1 MNHNS and CDR2 SASEGT come from the germline V gene. This CDR3 contains 14 residues. The CDR3 sequence is CASSEALAGEKLFF. DNA of the CDR3: TGTGCCAGCAGTGAAGCGCTTGCGGGGGAAAAACTGTTTTTT.

The J gene is TRBJ2-7, the V gene TRBV5-1, with D unclear. The CDR3 length is 16 residues. Trimming cost V 0 bases and J 5 bases, with 18 bases left between them. Germline values: CDR1 SGHRS, CDR2 YFSETQ. As DNA, the CDR3 is TGCGCCAGCAGCTTGGGGCTGTCAGGTAATTCCGACGAGCAGTACTTC. Translating it yields CASSLGLSGNSDEQYF.

This clone turned up a few times. The chain joins TRBV2 to TRBJ1-2, with D maybe TRBD1 (6 bases). The CDR3 is made up of 14 amino acids. CDR1 and CDR2 (germline): SNHLY, FYNNEI. V gave up 5 bases and J gave up 0 bases, with 10 bases separating them. CDR3 amino acids: CASSKDSTNYGYTF. The CDR3 DNA reads TGTGCCAGCAGTAAGGACAGTACTAACTATGGCTACACCTTC.

The gene calls are TRBV5-1 and TRBJ2-7, with TRBD1 identical over 10 bases. This CDR3 has 16 amino acids. Germline loops: CDR1 SGHRS, CDR2 YFSETQ. V was pared by 1 base and J by 0 bases, with 4 bases of the junction left unmatched. DNA for the CDR3: TGCGCCAGCAGCTTGCGGACAGGGGGGACCTCCTACGAGCAGTACTTC. It codes for CASSLRTGGTSYEQYF.

The chain recombines TRBV5-6 with TRBJ2-7; TRBD2 aligns across 11 bases. V shed 2 bases, J shed 0 bases, and the junction held 4 bases outside the gene matches. From germline, CDR1 is SGHDT and CDR2 YYEEEE. The CDR3 is 16 residues long. The CDR3 DNA sequence: TGTGCCAGCAGCTTAGGGCTAGCGGGAGGCTCCTACGAGCAGTACTTC. Translation gives CASSLGLAGGSYEQYF. Variable domain in full (rest from reference TRBV5-6 and TRBJ2-7): DAGVTQSPTHLIKTRGQQVTLRCSPKSGHDTVSWYQQALGQGPQFIFQYYEEEERQRGNFPDRFSGHQFPNYSSELNVNALLLGDSALYLCASSLGLAGGSYEQYFGPGTRLTVT.

V and J are TRBV2 and TRBJ1-5; unclear D gene. The germline V gene encodes CDR1 SNHLY and CDR2 FYNNEI. V was shortened by 10 bases and J by 3 bases, with 16 bases between the two germline ends. The CDR3 extends over 14 amino acids. The CDR3 here is CATRSPNDNQPQHF. CDR3 bases: TGTGCCACCCGGTCCCCCAACGACAATCAGCCCCAGCATTTT.

The J gene is TRBJ2-2, the V gene TRBV9; possibly TRBD1 for D (6 bases). CDR3 size: 14 residues. Deletions cut 3 bases from V and 8 bases from J, with 14 bases between. Germline CDR1 SGDLS, CDR2 YYNGEE. CDR3 DNA: TGTGCCAGCAGCGCAGGGGACACGGCGGGGGAGCTGTTTTTT. Protein product: CASSAGDTAGELFF. The whole variable domain, filled in from reference TRBV9 and TRBJ2-2, reads DSGVTQTPKHLITATGQRVTLRCSPRSGDLSVYWYQQSLDQGLQFLIQYYNGEERAKGNILERFSAQQFPDLHSELNLSSLELGDSALYFCASSAGDTAGELFFGEGSRLTVL.

V gene TRBV5-1 combines with J gene TRBJ2-3, with TRBD2 matching over 11 bases. The length of the CDR3 is 16 residues. V trimming: 4 bases; J trimming: 1 base; junction bases outside the gene matches: 5. Germline V gene lookup returns CDR1 SGHRS and CDR2 YFSETQ. CDR3 sequence: CASSTGLAGRTDTQYF. DNA for the CDR3: TGCGCCAGCAGCACTGGACTAGCGGGCCGCACAGATACGCAGTATTTT.

J is TRBJ2-2 and V is TRBV10-3; TRBD1 aligns across 12 bases. V dropped 2 bases and J dropped 6; count of bases not matched to a gene: 7. CDR3 length: 17 amino acids. The germline gives CDR1 ENHRY, CDR2 SYGVKD. The CDR3 is CAISETGTGGASGELFF. CDR3 bases: TGTGCCATCAGTGAGACTGGGACAGGGGGCGCCTCCGGGGAGCTGTTTTTT.